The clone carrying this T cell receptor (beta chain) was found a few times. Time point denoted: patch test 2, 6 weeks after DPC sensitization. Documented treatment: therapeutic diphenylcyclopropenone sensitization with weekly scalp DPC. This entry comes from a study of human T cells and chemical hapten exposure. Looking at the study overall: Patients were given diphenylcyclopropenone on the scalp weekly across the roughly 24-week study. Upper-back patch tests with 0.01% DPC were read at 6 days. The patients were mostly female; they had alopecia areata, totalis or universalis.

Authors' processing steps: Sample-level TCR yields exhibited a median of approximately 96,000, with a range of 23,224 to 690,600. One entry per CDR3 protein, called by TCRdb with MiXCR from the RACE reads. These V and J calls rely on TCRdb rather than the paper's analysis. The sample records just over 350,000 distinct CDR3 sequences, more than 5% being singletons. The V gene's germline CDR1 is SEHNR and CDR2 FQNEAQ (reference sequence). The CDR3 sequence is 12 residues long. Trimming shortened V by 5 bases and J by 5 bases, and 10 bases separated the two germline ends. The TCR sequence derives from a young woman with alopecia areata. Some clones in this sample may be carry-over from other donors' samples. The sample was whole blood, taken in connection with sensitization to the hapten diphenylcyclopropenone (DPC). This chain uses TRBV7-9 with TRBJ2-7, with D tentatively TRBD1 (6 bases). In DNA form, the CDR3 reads TGTGCCAGCAGCCGTGAGGGGGACGAGCAGTACTTC. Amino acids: CASSREGDEQYF.